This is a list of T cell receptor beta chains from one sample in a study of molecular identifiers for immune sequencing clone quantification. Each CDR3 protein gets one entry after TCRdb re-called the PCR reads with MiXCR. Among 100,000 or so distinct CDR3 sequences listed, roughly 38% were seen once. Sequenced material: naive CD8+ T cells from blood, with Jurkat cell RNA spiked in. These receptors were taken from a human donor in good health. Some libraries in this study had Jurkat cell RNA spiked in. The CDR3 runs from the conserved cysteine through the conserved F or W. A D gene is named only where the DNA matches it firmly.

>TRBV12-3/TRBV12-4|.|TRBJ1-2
CASNGPTAYGYTF
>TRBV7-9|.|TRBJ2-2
CASSSPRGTGELFF
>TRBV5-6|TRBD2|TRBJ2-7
CASSLGTSGSVSYEQYF
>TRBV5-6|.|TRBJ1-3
CASSPPNSGNTIYF
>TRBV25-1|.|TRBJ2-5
CASSALGGLETQYF
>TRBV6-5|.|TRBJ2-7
CASSMQGPTYEQYF
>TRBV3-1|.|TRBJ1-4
CASSPGSTNEKLIF
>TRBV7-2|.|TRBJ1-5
CASSLVIGSNQPQHF
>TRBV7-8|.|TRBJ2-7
CASSPGRETDEQYF
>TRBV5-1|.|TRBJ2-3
CASSLAGLLGKDTQYF
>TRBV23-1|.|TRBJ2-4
CASSLPGGFKNIQYF
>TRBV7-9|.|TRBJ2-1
CASRPRDGSYNEQFF
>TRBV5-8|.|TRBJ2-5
CASGVQRLETQYF
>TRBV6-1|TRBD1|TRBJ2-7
CVSSETGGHEQYF
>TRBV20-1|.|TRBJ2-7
CSARTRTTSYEQYF
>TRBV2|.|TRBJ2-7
CASSAGGHYEQYF
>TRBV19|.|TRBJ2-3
CASSISGADTQYF
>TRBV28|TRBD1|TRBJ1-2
CASSTTGRNYGYTF
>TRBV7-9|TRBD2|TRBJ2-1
CASSLLSVAGSSYNEQFF
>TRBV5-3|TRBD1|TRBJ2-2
CASSGEGGVFTGELFF
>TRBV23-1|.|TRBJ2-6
CASSRRHRVSGANVLTF
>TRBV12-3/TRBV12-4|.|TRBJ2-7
CASSFPGTYEQYF
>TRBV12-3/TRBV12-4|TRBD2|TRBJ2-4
CASSLSPGLAGGQAKNIQYF
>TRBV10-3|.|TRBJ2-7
CAIRASENYEQYF
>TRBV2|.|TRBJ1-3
CASSEGSASGNTIYF
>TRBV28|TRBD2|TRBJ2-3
CASSHSLAASTDTQYF
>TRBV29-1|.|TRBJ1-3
CSVEEVTRSGNTIYF
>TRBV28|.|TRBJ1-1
CASRLDRGEAFF
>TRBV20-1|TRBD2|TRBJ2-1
CSARRPAAGAQEQFF
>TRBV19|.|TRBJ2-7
CASSTGLAFVYEQYF
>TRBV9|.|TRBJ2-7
CASSSSGGYEQYF
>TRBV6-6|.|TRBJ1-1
CASSKPGNTEASF
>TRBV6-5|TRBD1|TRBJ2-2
CATIGTGGFPGELVF
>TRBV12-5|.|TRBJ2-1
CASGLEGHNEQFF
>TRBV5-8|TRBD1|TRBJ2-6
CASRTTGLLSGANVLTF
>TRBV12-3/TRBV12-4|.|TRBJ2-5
CASSSGLLESFGETQYF
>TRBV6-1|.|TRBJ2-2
CASSDWASEVTGELFF
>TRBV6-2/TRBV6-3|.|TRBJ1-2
CAGAWTANYGYTF
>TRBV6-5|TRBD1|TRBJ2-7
CASSQTGADEQYF
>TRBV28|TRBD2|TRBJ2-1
CASSSRLAEGNEQFF
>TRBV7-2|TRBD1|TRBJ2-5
CASSLNSGTGGLETQYF
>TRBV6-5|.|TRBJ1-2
CASRSTENYGYTF
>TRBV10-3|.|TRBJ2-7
CAISDRSQVSYEQYF
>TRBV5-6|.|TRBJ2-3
CASSFGATTDTQYF
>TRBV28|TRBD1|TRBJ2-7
CASNDRGPYEQYF
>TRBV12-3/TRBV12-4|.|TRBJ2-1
CASSLALGGQYNEQFF
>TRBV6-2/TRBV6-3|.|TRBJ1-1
CASMDGREDEAFF
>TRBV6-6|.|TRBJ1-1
CASGIPGTEALF
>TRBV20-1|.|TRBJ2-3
CSASSPAVTDTQYF
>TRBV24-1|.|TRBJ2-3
CATSEYPSVSTDAQYF